The 17 T cell receptor beta chains presented below share a single source sample, sequenced in a study of blood T cell repertoires in COVID-19. Measured with immunoSEQ multiplex PCR; TCRdb has only the in-frame clones, and not every one. This table has about 67,000 clones, 85% to 90% appearing once. Input material: peripheral blood. Every receptor here comes from an older woman with acute or convalescent COVID-19.

The J gene is TRBJ2-3, the V gene TRBV24-1; 8 bases fit TRBD1. Germline lookup yields CDR1 KGHDR and CDR2 SFDVKD. V trimming: 4 bases; J trimming: 4 bases; junction bases outside the gene matches: 9. The CDR3 has 16 residues. CDR3 amino acids: CATSEAGGEGADTQYF. As DNA, the CDR3 is TGTGCCACCAGTGAGGCAGGGGGCGAGGGCGCAGATACGCAGTATTTT.

V gene TRBV19 combines with J gene TRBJ2-5; no definite D call. Germline loops: CDR1 LNHDA, CDR2 SQIVND (reference sequence). The CDR3 has 15 residues. V was trimmed by 5 bases and J by 4 bases, leaving 17 bases between them. This chain's CDR3 is CASSEQSSAGETQYF. The CDR3 DNA follows: TGTGCCAGTAGTGAGCAATCGTCCGCCGGAGAGACCCAGTACTTC.

This clone has only a few counts. The chain couples TRBV30 to TRBJ2-1; perhaps TRBD2 as D (6 bases). The CDR3 spans 16 residues. V was pared by 0 bases and J by 7 bases, with 19 bases between. CDR1 and CDR2 from the germline V gene are GTSNPN and SVGIG (reference sequence). The CDR3 sequence is CAWSVIPGSRWNEQFF. CDR3 bases: TGTGCCTGGAGTGTAATCCCCGGGAGTAGGTGGAATGAGCAGTTCTTC.

The chain recombines TRBV7-2 with TRBJ2-2; 7 positions match TRBD1. Germline V CDR1 and CDR2: SGHTA, FQGNSA. V shed 6 bases and J 8 bases; nucleotides not matched to a gene: 9. CDR3 length: 14 amino acids. The CDR3 reads CASSSQGKAGELFF. CDR3 nucleotide sequence: TGTGCCAGCAGTTCACAGGGGAAGGCTGGGGAGCTGTTTTTT.

V is TRBV5-1 and J is TRBJ1-4, with D possibly matching TRBD1 (5 bases). This CDR3 is 13 amino acids long. The V end was cut by 3 bases, the J end by 6 bases, with 9 bases between. Germline V gene data show CDR1 as SGHRS and CDR2 as YFSETQ. The CDR3 sequence: CASSWGVDEKLFF. CDR3 sequence (DNA): TGCGCCAGCAGCTGGGGGGTTGATGAAAAACTGTTTTTT.

This clone was recorded a few times. The CDR3 is CASSLWPVRGYTF. The CDR3 DNA reads as TGCGCCAGCAGCTTGTGGCCCGTGAGGGGCTACACCTTC. This chain joins TRBV5-1 and TRBJ1-2, with D hard to call. Germline V gives CDR1 SGHRS, CDR2 YFSETQ. Trimming removed 1 base at V and 8 bases at J, with 12 bases between. The CDR3 extends over 13 amino acids. Filled out from reference TRBV5-1 and TRBJ1-2, the complete variable domain reads KAGVTQTPRYLIKTRGQQVTLSCSPISGHRSVSWYQQTPGQGLQFLFEYFSETQRNKGNFPGRFSGRQFSNSRSEMNVSTLELGDSALYLCASSLWPVRGYTFGSGTRLTVV.

The genes are TRBV29-1 and TRBJ1-3, with no clear D. The germline V and J ends were trimmed by 4 bases and 4 bases, with 11 bases remaining between them. The length of the CDR3 is 13 residues. CDR1 SQVTM and CDR2 ANQGSEA come from the germline V gene. The chain's CDR3 is CSVGQVGGNTIYF. CDR3 DNA: TGCAGCGTTGGTCAAGTGGGCGGAAACACCATATATTTT.

V and J are TRBV21-1 and TRBJ1-6; TRBD1, the D gene given by the table, was not confirmed from the DNA. TRBV21-1 has pseudogene status. The CDR3 length is 13 residues. The chain's CDR3 is CASSLKKKTGLHF. The CDR3 DNA sequence: TGTGCCAGCAGCCTAAAAAAGAAAACAGGGCTCCACTTT.

This chain uses TRBV12-3 or TRBV12-4 with TRBJ1-5; 8 nucleotides align to TRBD1. The CDR3 sequence is 13 residues long. J lost 9 bases, V lost 3 bases, and 4 bases had no gene match. This chain's CDR3 is CASSFTGGRPQHF. The CDR3 nucleotides are TGTGCCAGCAGTTTTACAGGGGGGAGGCCCCAGCATTTT.

The chain combines TRBV27 with TRBJ1-5; no firm D call. V was trimmed by 2 bases and J by 0 bases, leaving 8 bases between them. Germline values: CDR1 MNHEY, CDR2 SMNVEV (reference sequence). CDR3 length: 15 amino acids. Here the CDR3 DNA reads TGTGCCAGCAGTTTAGGGCAGCATAGCAATCAGCCCCAGCATTTT. Protein: CASSLGQHSNQPQHF.

This clone occurred once. The chain carries TRBV10-3 and TRBJ2-1, with 13 bases aligning to TRBD2. The CDR3 totals 17 residues. Trimming at V came to 4 bases and at J to 3 bases, leaving 6 bases not matched to a gene. Germline V gene data show CDR1 as ENHRY and CDR2 as SYGVKD. The CDR3, as DNA: TGTGCCATCAGTGCTGGACTAGCGGGAGATTACTACAATGAGCAGTTCTTC. As protein: CAISAGLAGDYYNEQFF.

The chain couples TRBV23-1 to TRBJ1-1, with D unresolved. TRBV23-1 is marked as an open reading frame, function uncertain. Trimming removed 10 bases from V and 3 bases from J, with 21 bases in between. The CDR3 length is 15 residues. CDR3 nucleotides: TGCGCCAACGGAGGGAAGGGTAGTAAGGACACTGAAGCTTTCTTT. Protein sequence: CANGGKGSKDTEAFF.

The V gene is TRBV3-1 (or the pseudogene TRBV3-2), the J gene TRBJ2-7; D remains ambiguous. From germline, CDR1 is LGHDT and CDR2 YNNKEL (reference sequence). This CDR3 comprises 12 residues. The V end was cut by 0 bases, the J end by 3 bases, with 3 bases between. The CDR3 is CASSQDLYEQYV. The CDR3 nucleotides read TGTGCCAGCAGCCAAGATCTCTACGAGCAGTACGTC.

The CDR3 DNA is TGTGCCAGCAGTTCTCACGAAAGGACTCGGGCTTTCTTT. Amino acid sequence: CASSSHERTRAFF. The chain uses TRBV12-3 or TRBV12-4 and TRBJ1-1; no clear D. There are 13 residues in the CDR3. Trimming shortened V by 4 bases and J by 11 bases, and 17 bases separated the two germline ends.

This clone was picked up one time. The chain couples TRBV4-1 to TRBJ1-2; 10 nucleotides match TRBD1. Germline assignment: CDR1 MGHRA and CDR2 YSYEKL. With 4 bases clipped from V and 0 bases from J, the junction kept 5 bases outside the gene matches. CDR3 size: 16 residues. Here the CDR3 DNA reads TGCGCCAGCAGCCCTGGGACAGGGGCTGCTAACTATGGCTACACCTTC. Encoded protein: CASSPGTGAANYGYTF.

V usage is TRBV24-1 and J usage is TRBJ1-5; perhaps TRBD1 as D (5 bases). The CDR3 contains 15 residues. Germline lookup yields CDR1 KGHDR and CDR2 SFDVKD. V dropped 4 bases and J dropped 4 bases, with 13 bases sitting between them. For the CDR3, the DNA is TGTGCCACCAGTGAAGGCAGGGTGGTGAATCAGCCCCAGCATTTT. Protein: CATSEGRVVNQPQHF.

This chain uses TRBV4-1 with TRBJ2-1; TRBD2 matches 8 bases. With 4 bases clipped from V and 1 base from J, the junction kept 6 bases outside the gene matches. This CDR3 region has 16 residues. Germline V lookup: CDR1 MGHRA, CDR2 YSYEKL. CDR3 nucleotides: TGCGCCAGCAGCCCATCGGCGGGGGGTTCCTACAATGAGCAGTTCTTC. As protein: CASSPSAGGSYNEQFF.